These 24 T cell receptor beta chains came from one sample sequenced in a study of cytomegalovirus exposure and HLA in healthy donors (TCRdb year 2017). Library preparation used the immunoSEQ multiplex PCR assay. A mixture of 60 forward primers for TCR Vbeta segments and 13 reverse primers for TCR Jbeta segments was used in the multiplex PCR. Here the immuneACCESS table is served through TCRdb, limited to in-frame sequences with V and J called. Missing clones are a known gap in these copies; in checked studies unresolved V genes cover under half, and the rest lacks a known reason. Here the sample has around 120,000 clones; around 70% occur a single time. Roughly 2.7% of the sample is held by the ten biggest clonotypes. Source material: PBMCs. All receptors derive from a human donor in good health.

On this clone: An end of the junction differs from the germline gene, which may be a read error. The chain links TRBV18 to TRBJ1-4; D unresolved. Germline V CDR1 and CDR2: KGHSH, LQKENI. The CDR3 is 15 residues long. The CDR3 bases are TGTGCCGGCTCACCACGGCGGGCAACTAATGAAAAACTGTTTTTT. It is translated as CAGSPRRATNEKLFF.

The chain carries TRBV7-6 and TRBJ2-2; 11 bases are shared with TRBD2. This CDR3 is built from 14 residues. CDR1 and CDR2 from the germline V gene are SGHVS and FNYEAQ. Unmatched junction bases numbered 5, after V lost 7 bases and J lost 7 bases. The CDR3 region has the DNA TGTGCCAGCACCCTAGCGGGGGGAATCGGGGAGCTGTTTTTT. Protein product: CASTLAGGIGELFF.

V gene TRBV28 combines with J gene TRBJ2-6, with D perhaps matching TRBD2 (6 bases). Trimming cost V 5 bases and J 2 bases, with 7 bases left between them. Per germline, CDR1 MDHEN and CDR2 SYDVKM. This CDR3 is 14 amino acids long. The CDR3 DNA sequence: TGTGCCAGCAGTCCGGGGGCTGGGGCCAACGTCCTGACTTTC. It codes for CASSPGAGANVLTF.

The chain has TRBV19 and TRBJ1-4, with a possible D match to TRBD1 (5 bases). Trimming took 6 bases from V and 4 from J, leaving 18 bases between them. The CDR3 is made up of 16 amino acids. CDR1 is LNHDA, CDR2 SQIVND, per germline (reference sequence). As DNA, the CDR3 is TGTGCCAGTAGCTTACACTTGGACATCCGTAATGAAAAACTGTTTTTT. Amino acid sequence: CASSLHLDIRNEKLFF.

V gene TRBV28 combines with J gene TRBJ2-1, with 7 bases that match TRBD1. The germline V gene encodes CDR1 MDHEN and CDR2 SYDVKM. V was clipped by 5 bases and J by 13 bases; unmatched bases: 17. The CDR3 contains 15 residues. Here the CDR3 DNA reads TGTGCCAGCAGTCCCCGACAGGGCGGAAAACGAGCTCAGTTCTTC. This translates into CASSPRQGGKRAQFF.

The chain is built from TRBV7-9 and TRBJ2-7, with D possibly matching TRBD2 (6 bases). The CDR3 length is 14 residues. The germline V gene encodes CDR1 SEHNR and CDR2 FQNEAQ (reference sequence). Trimming took 5 bases from V and 3 from J, leaving 14 bases between them. Here the CDR3 reads CASSRGRLNYEQYF. The CDR3 DNA reads TGTGCCAGCAGCCGAGGGAGGCTTAACTACGAGCAGTACTTC.

V usage is TRBV28 and J usage is TRBJ1-6; D unresolved. Germline V lookup: CDR1 MDHEN, CDR2 SYDVKM. The CDR3 covers 12 residues. V gave up 3 bases and J gave up 9 bases, with 6 bases separating them. The CDR3 nucleotides read TGTGCCAGCAGTTTCGGTGTTTCACCCCTCCACTTT. It yields the protein CASSFGVSPLHF.

The chain recombines TRBV27 with TRBJ1-2; TRBD1 matches 11 bases. The CDR3 consists of 19 residues. With 6 bases clipped from V and 3 bases from J, the junction kept 18 bases outside the gene matches. CDR1 is MNHEY and CDR2 is SMNVEV in the germline V gene (reference sequence). The CDR3 DNA sequence: TGTGCCAGCAGCCCTCTTAAGCAGTTCCGGACAGGGGGCGACTATGGCTACACCTTC. It specifies CASSPLKQFRTGGDYGYTF.

This clone was detected many times. This chain joins TRBV20-1 and TRBJ2-1; D perhaps matches TRBD2 (6 bases). With 5 bases removed from V and 15 bases from J, the gap between germline ends came to 17 bases. Germline assignment: CDR1 DFQATT and CDR2 SNEGSKA (reference sequence). The length of the CDR3 is 11 residues. The CDR3 here is CSAPNTGLSFF. The CDR3 region has the DNA TGCAGTGCTCCTAACACGGGACTTTCGTTCTTC.

The V gene is TRBV7-2, the J gene TRBJ2-3; 7 nucleotides match TRBD2. The CDR3 totals 12 residues. Germline V gene sequence: CDR1 SGHTA, CDR2 FQGNSA. J lost 12 bases, V lost 1 base, and 4 bases had no gene match. CDR3 in DNA: TGTGCCAGCAGCTTAGACCTAGCGGTCCAGTATTTT. It codes for CASSLDLAVQYF.

The DNA for the CDR3 is TGTGCCAGCAGCTTAGAACTGAGACAGGGGGGTAGAAAGACCCAGTACTTC. Its translation: CASSLELRQGGRKTQYF. The chain is built from TRBV7-8 and TRBJ2-5, with 9 bases identical to TRBD1. Germline loops: CDR1 SGHVS, CDR2 FQNEAQ. The V segment lost 1 base and the J segment 6 bases; nucleotides outside the gene matches: 12. The length of the CDR3 is 17 residues.

V usage is TRBV11-2 and J usage is TRBJ2-7; 9 bases match TRBD1. J lost 6 bases, V lost 2 bases, and 5 bases had no gene match. The CDR3 is 14 amino acids. Per the germline V gene, CDR1 is SGHAT and CDR2 is FQNNGV. In DNA form, the CDR3 reads TGTGCCAGCAGCTTACTACAGGGGGCCTCCGAGCAGTACTTC. Translation gives CASSLLQGASEQYF. Together with reference TRBV11-2 and TRBJ2-7, the CDR3 gives the full variable domain: EAGVAQSPRYKIIEKRQSVAFWCNPISGHATLYWYQQILGQGPKLLIQFQNNGVVDDSQLPKDRFSAERLKGVDSTLKIQPAKLEDSAVYLCASSLLQGASEQYFGPGTRLTVT.

This clone was counted only a few times. This sequence joins TRBV20-1 and TRBJ2-1; D is uncertain. CDR1 and CDR2 from the germline V gene are DFQATT and SNEGSKA (reference sequence). The CDR3 length is 11 residues. V was trimmed by 3 bases and J by 5 bases, leaving 5 bases between them. CDR3 DNA: TGCAGTGCTAGCCGTAACAATGAGCAGTTCTTC. Translated, it gives CSASRNNEQFF.

Remarks on this clone: This sample includes further DNA sequences coding for the same CDR3. The DNA of the CDR3 is TGTGCCAGCAGCCTCGTTGGACAGTCGGACAGGGACTATGGCTACACCTTC. Its translation: CASSLVGQSDRDYGYTF. This chain uses TRBV5-6 with TRBJ1-2, with TRBD1 matching 8 bases. CDR3 size: 17 residues. Germline V CDR1 and CDR2: SGHDT, YYEEEE. J was trimmed by 3 bases and V by 4 bases; bases with no gene match: 14.

This clone came up a few times. The chain combines TRBV19 with TRBJ2-4; 7 bases are shared with TRBD2. There are 17 residues in the CDR3. V lost 6 bases, J lost 0 bases, and 11 bases stayed unmatched. Germline loops: CDR1 LNHDA, CDR2 SQIVND (reference sequence). The CDR3 DNA is TGTGCCAGTAGCCCCGAAAGCGGGGTACTAGCCAAAAACATTCAGTACTTC. This encodes CASSPESGVLAKNIQYF.

The chain joins TRBV7-7 to TRBJ2-7, with TRBD2 matching 11 bases. Trimming cost V 5 bases and J 2 bases; bases outside gene matches: 8. This CDR3 has 16 residues. Germline V gene sequence: CDR1 SSHAT, CDR2 FNYEAQ (reference sequence). The CDR3 region has the DNA TGTGCCAGCAGCCCCGATAGCGGGAGGGCGCCCTACGAGCAGTACTTC. It specifies CASSPDSGRAPYEQYF.

The chain combines TRBV6-5 with TRBJ1-6; a weak D match, TRBD1 (5 bases). CDR3 length: 16 residues. Germline V CDR1 and CDR2: MNHEY, SVGAGI. The V gene lost 0 bases and the J gene lost 9 bases, with 15 bases spanning the gap. In DNA form, the CDR3 reads TGTGCCAGCAGTTACTCATCGGGGGTCCGCCTTTCACCCCTCCACTTT. This sequence encodes CASSYSSGVRLSPLHF.

V gene TRBV27 combines with J gene TRBJ2-1, with 7 positions matching TRBD2. V dropped 1 base and J dropped 7; count of bases not matched to a gene: 10. Germline lookup yields CDR1 MNHEY and CDR2 SMNVEV (reference sequence). The CDR3 length is 16 residues. CDR3 in DNA: TGTGCCAGCAGTTTATGGGGGGGGAGAGGTCAGAATGAGCAGTTCTTC. Protein sequence: CASSLWGGRGQNEQFF.

This rearrangement joins TRBV5-1 to TRBJ2-7; 7 bases map to TRBD1. V was clipped by 4 bases and J by 5 bases; unmatched bases: 12. Germline lookup yields CDR1 SGHRS and CDR2 YFSETQ. The CDR3 runs 15 residues. CDR3 region: CASSGTATRGNEQYF. The CDR3 nucleotides are TGCGCCAGCAGCGGGACAGCCACGCGTGGGAACGAGCAGTACTTC.

V and J are TRBV5-5 and TRBJ2-3, with 7 bases fitting TRBD2. The germline V gene has CDR1 SGHKS and CDR2 YYEKEE (reference sequence). V was pared by 1 base and J by 3 bases, with 5 bases of the junction left unmatched. The CDR3 contains 15 residues. CDR3 region: CASSLLPSGTDTQYF. CDR3 DNA: TGTGCCAGCAGCTTGCTGCCTAGCGGTACAGATACGCAGTATTTT.

The V call is TRBV28, the J call TRBJ2-2; 10 positions match TRBD1. V lost 8 bases, J lost 6 bases, and 9 bases stayed unmatched. Per germline, CDR1 MDHEN and CDR2 SYDVKM. CDR3 size: 15 residues. The CDR3 sequence is CASQPGQGLAGELFF. The CDR3 DNA is TGTGCCAGCCAACCGGGACAGGGGCTCGCCGGGGAGCTGTTTTTT.

This clone has just a few counts. The chain carries TRBV2 and TRBJ2-7, with 7 bases fitting TRBD1. The junction had 5 bases not matched to a gene; V was cut back by 2 bases and J by 1 base. Germline V gene data show CDR1 as SNHLY and CDR2 as FYNNEI. The CDR3 loop spans 15 amino acids. The DNA for the CDR3 is TGTGCCAGCAGTGAAAGGGGGACAGCATCCTACGAGCAGTACTTC. Amino acids: CASSERGTASYEQYF.

This clone was observed a handful of times. The V call is TRBV4-1, the J call TRBJ1-2; 8 bases are a match to TRBD1. Germline CDR1 is MGHRA and CDR2 is YSYEKL. The CDR3 sequence is 15 residues long. V lost 1 base, J lost 4 bases, and 5 bases stayed unmatched. The CDR3 bases are TGCGCCAGCAGCCAAGGGACAGGGCTCCGCTATGGCTACACCTTC. Amino acids: CASSQGTGLRYGYTF.

V is TRBV28 and J is TRBJ2-7, with no clear D. Trimming cost V 4 bases and J 2 bases, with 15 bases left between them. Per the germline V gene, CDR1 is MDHEN and CDR2 is SYDVKM. The CDR3 totals 15 residues. The CDR3 nucleotides are TGTGCCAGCAGTTCTAGTTTTTTTAGAACCTACGAGCAGTACTTC. As protein: CASSSSFFRTYEQYF.